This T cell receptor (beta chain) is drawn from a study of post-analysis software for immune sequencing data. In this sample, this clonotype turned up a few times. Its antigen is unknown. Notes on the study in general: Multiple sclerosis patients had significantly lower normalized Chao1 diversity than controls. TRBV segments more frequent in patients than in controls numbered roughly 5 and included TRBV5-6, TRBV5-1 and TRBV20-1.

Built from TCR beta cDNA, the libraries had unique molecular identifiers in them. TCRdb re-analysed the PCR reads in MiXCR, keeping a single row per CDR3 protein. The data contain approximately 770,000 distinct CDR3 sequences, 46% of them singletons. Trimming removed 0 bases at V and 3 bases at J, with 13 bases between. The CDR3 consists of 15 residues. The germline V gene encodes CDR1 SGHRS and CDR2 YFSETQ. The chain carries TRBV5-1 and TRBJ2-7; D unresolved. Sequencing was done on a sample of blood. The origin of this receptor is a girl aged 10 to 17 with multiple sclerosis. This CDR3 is CASSLGAGTNYEQYF. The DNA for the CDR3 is TGCGCCAGCAGCTTGGGAGCCGGAACCAACTACGAGCAGTACTTC.